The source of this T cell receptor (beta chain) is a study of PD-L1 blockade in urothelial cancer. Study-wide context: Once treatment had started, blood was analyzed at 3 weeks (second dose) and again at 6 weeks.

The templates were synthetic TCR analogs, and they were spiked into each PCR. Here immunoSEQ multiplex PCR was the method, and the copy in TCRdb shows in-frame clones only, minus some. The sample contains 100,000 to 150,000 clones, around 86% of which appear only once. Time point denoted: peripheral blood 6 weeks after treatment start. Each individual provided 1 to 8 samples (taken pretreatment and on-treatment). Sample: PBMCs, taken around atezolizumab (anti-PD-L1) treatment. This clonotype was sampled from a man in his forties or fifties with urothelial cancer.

The CDR3 DNA reads as TGTGCCTGGAGGCAGGGAACCCCCTACGAGCAGTACTTC. Its translation: CAWRQGTPYEQYF. The V gene is TRBV30, the J gene TRBJ2-7; D may be TRBD1 (5 bases). The CDR3 totals 13 residues. The V end lost 3 bases, the J end lost 2 bases, and 11 bases lay between the germline ends. Germline V lookup: CDR1 GTSNPN, CDR2 SVGIG (reference sequence).